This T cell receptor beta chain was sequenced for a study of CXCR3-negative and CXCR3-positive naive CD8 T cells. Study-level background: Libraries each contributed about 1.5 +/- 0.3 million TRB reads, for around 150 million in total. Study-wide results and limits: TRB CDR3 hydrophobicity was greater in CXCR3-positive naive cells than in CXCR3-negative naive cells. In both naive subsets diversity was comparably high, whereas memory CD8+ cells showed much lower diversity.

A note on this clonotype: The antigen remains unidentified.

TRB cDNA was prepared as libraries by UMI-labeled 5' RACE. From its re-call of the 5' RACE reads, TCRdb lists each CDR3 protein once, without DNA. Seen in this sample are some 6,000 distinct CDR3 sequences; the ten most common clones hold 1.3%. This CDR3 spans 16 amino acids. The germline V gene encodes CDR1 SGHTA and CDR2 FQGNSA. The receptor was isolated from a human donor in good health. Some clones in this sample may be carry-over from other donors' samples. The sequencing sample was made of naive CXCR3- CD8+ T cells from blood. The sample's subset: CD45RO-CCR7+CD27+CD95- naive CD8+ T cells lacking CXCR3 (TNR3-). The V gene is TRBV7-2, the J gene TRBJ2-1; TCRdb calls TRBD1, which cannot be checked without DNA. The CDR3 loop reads CASSLALGGLYNEQFF.